This TCR beta chain was observed in a study of blood T cell repertoires in COVID-19. Study information: Sites in the United States, Italy and Spain provided acute and convalescent COVID-19 samples. PBMCs, B-cell-depleted T cells, or T cells were the source of the cDNA or gDNA that made up the material.

The CDR3 consists of 12 residues. V lost 4 bases and J 8 bases, leaving 11 bases between the germline ends. Looked up from germline, CDR1 is SEHNR and CDR2 is FQNEAQ (reference sequence). Some clones are missing from TCRdb's copy, which holds only in-frame ones; the method was immunoSEQ multiplex PCR. The repertoire has 60,000 to 80,000 clones, roughly 88% of them found once; the top ten carry approximately 4%. The source of this sequence is a human donor in a cohort sampled during active COVID-19. This chain uses TRBV7-9 with TRBJ1-1, with D possibly matching TRBD1 (5 bases). The material sequenced was peripheral blood. CDR3 loop: CASSSGGGEAFF. The CDR3 region has the DNA TGTGCCAGCAGCTCGGGCGGGGGGGAAGCTTTCTTT.